This TCR beta chain was captured in a study of T cells in tuberculosis. In the study overall: In South Africa, adults with active tuberculosis were compared with IGRA-negative and latently infected IGRA-positive adolescents.

Each clinical donor contributed on average roughly 100,000 T cells from unsorted cryopreserved PBMC. Study-level points and caveats: Shorter CDR3-alpha in active tuberculosis partly drove smaller distances. Smaller distances to GMM-specific TCRs suggested their expansion in active tuberculosis.

Using immunoSEQ multiplex PCR, the repertoire was profiled, and TCRdb retains in-frame clones only, with some absent. The repertoire consists of tens of thousands of clones, with just under 97% occurring once and the leading ten covering roughly 9%. Concerning this clone: Its target is unknown.

Sequencing was carried out using PBMCs. The clonotype was recovered from a donor aged 10-35 years with latent tuberculosis or without tuberculosis infection.

In DNA, the CDR3 is TGTGCCAGCAGCGGCGGGACTAGCGGGGGATGGGATACGCAGTATTTT. It yields the protein CASSGGTSGGWDTQYF. The chain joins TRBV6-4 to TRBJ2-3; 14 bases fit TRBD2. CDR1 is MRHNA and CDR2 is SNTAGT in the germline V gene. V trimming: 6 bases; J trimming: 6 bases; junction bases outside the gene matches: 8. The CDR3 sequence is 16 residues long.